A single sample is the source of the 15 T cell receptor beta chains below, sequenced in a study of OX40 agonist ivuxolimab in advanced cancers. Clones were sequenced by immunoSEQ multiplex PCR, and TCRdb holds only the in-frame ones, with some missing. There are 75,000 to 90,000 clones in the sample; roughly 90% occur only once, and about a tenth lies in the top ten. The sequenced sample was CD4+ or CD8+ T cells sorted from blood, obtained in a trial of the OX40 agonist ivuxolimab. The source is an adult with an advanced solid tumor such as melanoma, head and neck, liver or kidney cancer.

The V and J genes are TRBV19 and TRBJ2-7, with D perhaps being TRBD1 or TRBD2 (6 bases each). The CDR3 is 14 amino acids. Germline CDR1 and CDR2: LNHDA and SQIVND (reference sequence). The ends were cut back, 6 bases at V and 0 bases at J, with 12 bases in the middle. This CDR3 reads CASRRDKSSYEQYF. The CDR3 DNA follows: TGTGCCAGTAGGCGGGACAAGAGCTCCTACGAGCAGTACTTC.

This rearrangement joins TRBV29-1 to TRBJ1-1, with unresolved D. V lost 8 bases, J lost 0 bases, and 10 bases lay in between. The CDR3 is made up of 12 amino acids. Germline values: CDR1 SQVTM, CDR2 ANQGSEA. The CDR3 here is CSSRTMNTEAFF. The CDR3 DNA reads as TGCAGCTCTCGGACGATGAACACTGAAGCTTTCTTT.

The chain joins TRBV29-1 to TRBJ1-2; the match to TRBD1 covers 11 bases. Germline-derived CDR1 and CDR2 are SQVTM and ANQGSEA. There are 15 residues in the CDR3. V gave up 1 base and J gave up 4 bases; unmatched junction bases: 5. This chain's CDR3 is CSVEAPGQGVYGYTF. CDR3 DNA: TGCAGCGTTGAAGCTCCGGGACAGGGGGTCTATGGCTACACCTTC.

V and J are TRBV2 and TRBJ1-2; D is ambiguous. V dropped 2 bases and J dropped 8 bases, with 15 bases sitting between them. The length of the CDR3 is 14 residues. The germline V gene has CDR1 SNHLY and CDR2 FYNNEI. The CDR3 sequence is CASSETGFSRGYTF. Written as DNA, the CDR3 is TGTGCCAGCAGTGAAACCGGATTCTCGCGCGGCTACACCTTC.

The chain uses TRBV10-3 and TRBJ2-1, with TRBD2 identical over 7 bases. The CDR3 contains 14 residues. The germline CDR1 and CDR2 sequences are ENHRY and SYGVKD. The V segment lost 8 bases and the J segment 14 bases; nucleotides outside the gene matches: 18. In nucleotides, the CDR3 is TGTGCCATCGCAAGCGGGGTAGCTCGTGACGAGAAGTTCTTC. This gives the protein CAIASGVARDEKFF.

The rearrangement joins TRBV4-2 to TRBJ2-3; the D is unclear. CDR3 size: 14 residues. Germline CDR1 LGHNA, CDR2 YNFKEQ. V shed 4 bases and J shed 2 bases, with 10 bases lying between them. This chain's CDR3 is CASSLTLLTDTQYF. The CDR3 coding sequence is TGTGCCAGCAGCCTGACTCTCCTCACAGATACGCAGTATTTT.

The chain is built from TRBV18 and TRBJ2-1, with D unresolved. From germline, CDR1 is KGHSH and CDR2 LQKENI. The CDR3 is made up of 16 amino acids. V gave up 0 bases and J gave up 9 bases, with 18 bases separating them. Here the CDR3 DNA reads TGTGCCAGCTCACCACCGGGCAGTCTCTCATGGGGTGAGCAGTTCTTC. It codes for CASSPPGSLSWGEQFF.

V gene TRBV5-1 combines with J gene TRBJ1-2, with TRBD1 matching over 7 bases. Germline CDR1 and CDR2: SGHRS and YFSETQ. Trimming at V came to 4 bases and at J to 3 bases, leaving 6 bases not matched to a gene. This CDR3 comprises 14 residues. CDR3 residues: CASSKDRRDYGYTF. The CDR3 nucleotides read TGCGCCAGCAGCAAGGACAGGCGTGACTATGGCTACACCTTC.

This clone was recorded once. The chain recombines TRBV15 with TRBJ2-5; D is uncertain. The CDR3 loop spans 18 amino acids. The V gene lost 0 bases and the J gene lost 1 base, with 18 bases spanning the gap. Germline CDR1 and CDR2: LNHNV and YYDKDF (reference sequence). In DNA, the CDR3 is TGTGCCACCAGCAGAGAATGGAGCAACCGTGCCCCCCAAGAGACCCAGTACTTC. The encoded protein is CATSREWSNRAPQETQYF. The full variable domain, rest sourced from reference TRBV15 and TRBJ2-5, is DAMVIQNPRYQVTQFGKPVTLSCSQTLNHNVMYWYQQKSSQAPKLLFHYYDKDFNNEADTPDNFQSRRPNTSFCFLDIRSPGLGDTAMYLCATSREWSNRAPQETQYFGPGTRLLVL.

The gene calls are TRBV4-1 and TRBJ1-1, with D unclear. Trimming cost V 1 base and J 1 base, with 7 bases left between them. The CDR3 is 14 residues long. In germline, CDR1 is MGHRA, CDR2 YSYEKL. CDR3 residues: CASSQGRSNTEAFF. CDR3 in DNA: TGCGCCAGCAGCCAAGGTAGGTCGAACACTGAAGCTTTCTTT.

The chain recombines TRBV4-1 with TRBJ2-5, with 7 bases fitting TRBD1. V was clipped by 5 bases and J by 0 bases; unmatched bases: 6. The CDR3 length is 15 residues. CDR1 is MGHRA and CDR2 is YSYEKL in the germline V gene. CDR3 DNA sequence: TGCGCCAGCAGCTTCGGACAGGCCAACCAAGAGACCCAGTACTTC. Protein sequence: CASSFGQANQETQYF.

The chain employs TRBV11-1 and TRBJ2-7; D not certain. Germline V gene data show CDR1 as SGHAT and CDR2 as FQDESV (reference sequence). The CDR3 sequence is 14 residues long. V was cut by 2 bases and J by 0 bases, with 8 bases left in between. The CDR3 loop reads CASSLSPASYEQYF. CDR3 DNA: TGTGCCAGCAGCTTAAGCCCAGCCTCCTACGAGCAGTACTTC.

The CDR3 DNA follows: TGTGCCAGCAGCTCACCTAGGCGGGGCCCAGTCTACGAGCAGTACTTC. This codes for CASSSPRRGPVYEQYF. V and J are TRBV5-4 and TRBJ2-7, with D possibly matching TRBD2 (6 bases). V lost 3 bases and J lost 3, with 19 bases in between. CDR1 is SGHNT and CDR2 is YYREEE in the germline V gene (reference sequence). There are 16 residues in the CDR3.

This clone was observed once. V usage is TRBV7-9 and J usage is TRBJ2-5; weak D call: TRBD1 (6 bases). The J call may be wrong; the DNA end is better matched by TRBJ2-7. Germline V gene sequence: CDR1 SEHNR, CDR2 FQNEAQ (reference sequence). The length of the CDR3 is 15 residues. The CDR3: CASSLRGAGTYEQYF. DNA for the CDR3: TGTGCCAGCAGCCTCAGGGGCGCAGGGACCTACGAGCAGTACTTC.

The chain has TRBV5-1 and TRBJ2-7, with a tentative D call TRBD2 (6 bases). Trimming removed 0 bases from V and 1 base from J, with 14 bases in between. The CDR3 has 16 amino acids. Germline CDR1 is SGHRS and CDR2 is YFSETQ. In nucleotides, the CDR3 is TGCGCCAGCAGCTTGGCCGTCCAGGGAGGATCCTACGAGCAGTACTTC. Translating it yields CASSLAVQGGSYEQYF.